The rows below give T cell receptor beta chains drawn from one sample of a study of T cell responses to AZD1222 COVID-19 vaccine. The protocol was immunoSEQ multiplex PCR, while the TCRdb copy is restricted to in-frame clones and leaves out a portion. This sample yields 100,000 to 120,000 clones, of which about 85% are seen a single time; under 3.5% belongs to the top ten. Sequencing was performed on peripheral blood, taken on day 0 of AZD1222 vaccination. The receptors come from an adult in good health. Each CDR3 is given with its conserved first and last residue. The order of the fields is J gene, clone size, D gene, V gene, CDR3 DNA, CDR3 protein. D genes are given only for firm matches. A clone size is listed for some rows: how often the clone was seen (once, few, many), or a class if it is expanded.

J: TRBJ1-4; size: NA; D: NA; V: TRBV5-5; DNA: TGTGCCAGCAGCTCCCGTGCTACCTCCCAAGGGGAAAAACTGTTTTTT; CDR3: CASSSRATSQGEKLFF
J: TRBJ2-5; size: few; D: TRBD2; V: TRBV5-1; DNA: TGCGCCAGCAGCGCCGGACTAGCGGGAGAGACCCAGTACTTC; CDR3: CASSAGLAGETQYF
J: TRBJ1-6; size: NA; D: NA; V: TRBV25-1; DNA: TGTGCCAGCAGTTCCGGGTCAGCCAATAATTCACCCCTCCACTTT; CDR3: CASSSGSANNSPLHF
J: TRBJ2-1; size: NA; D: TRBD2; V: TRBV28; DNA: TGTGCCAGCAGTTTGGAGACTAGCGGGCAGTTCTTC; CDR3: CASSLETSGQFF
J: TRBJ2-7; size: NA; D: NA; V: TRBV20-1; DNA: TGCAGTGCTAGTCTTCTTACAGTGACCTACGAGCAGTACTTC; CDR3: CSASLLTVTYEQYF
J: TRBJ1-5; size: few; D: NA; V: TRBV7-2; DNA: TGTGCCAGCAGCTTAGAGGCAGGGCGCAATCAGCCCCAGCATTTT; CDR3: CASSLEAGRNQPQHF
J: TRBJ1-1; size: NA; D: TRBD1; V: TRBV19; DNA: TGTGCCAGTATGGTGGGACAGTTAAACACTGAAGCTTTCTTT; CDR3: CASMVGQLNTEAFF
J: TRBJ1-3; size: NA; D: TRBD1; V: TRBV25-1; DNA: TGTGCCAGCTCGGGAGACAGGGGAAATGGAAACACCATATATTTT; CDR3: CASSGDRGNGNTIYF
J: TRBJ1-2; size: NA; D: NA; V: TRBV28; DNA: TGTGCCAGCAGTTGGGGCCCACAGGGTGGCTACACCTTC; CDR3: CASSWGPQGGYTF
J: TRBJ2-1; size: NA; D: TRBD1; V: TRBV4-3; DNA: TGCGCCAGCAGCCAAGACTTGGGAACAGGGGGATCTGAGCAGTTCTTC; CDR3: CASSQDLGTGGSEQFF
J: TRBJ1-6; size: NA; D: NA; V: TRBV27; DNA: TGTGCCAGCGGAGGCAGCTATAATTCACCCCTCCACTTT; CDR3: CASGGSYNSPLHF
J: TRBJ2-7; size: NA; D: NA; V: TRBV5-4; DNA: TGTGCCAGCAGCCGGGACCGAGTCGAGCAGTACTTC; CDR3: CASSRDRVEQYF